Below, one TCR beta chain is given with its context. A far larger clone lies a single base away; this is likely a read error. Time point specified: newly diagnosed GD, antithyroid drugs for less than 3 months. There was RNA extracted from PBMCs, and the TCR library was made from it. iRepertoire HTBI primers and Arm-PCR of CDR3 regions built TCR beta libraries. TCRdb re-derived calls from the multiplex PCR reads in MiXCR, one entry per CDR3 protein. This table has around 250,000 distinct CDR3 sequences, around 18% appearing once. This record comes from a study of regulatory T cells in long-lasting Graves disease. The CDR3 runs 15 residues. V was cut by 5 bases and J by 1 base, with 13 bases left in between. CDR1 is LGHDT and CDR2 is YNNKEL in the germline V gene (reference sequence).

This TCR was sampled from a female donor with Graves disease. The chain couples TRBV3-1 to TRBJ2-3, with D perhaps being TRBD1 or TRBD2 (5 bases each). The source material was peripheral blood mononuclear cells (PBMCs), sampled at new diagnosis, from a patient treated with antithyroid drugs. The CDR3 spells CASSLWDGGTDTQYF. DNA of the CDR3: TGTGCCAGCAGCTTGTGGGACGGTGGCACAGATACGCAGTATTTT.